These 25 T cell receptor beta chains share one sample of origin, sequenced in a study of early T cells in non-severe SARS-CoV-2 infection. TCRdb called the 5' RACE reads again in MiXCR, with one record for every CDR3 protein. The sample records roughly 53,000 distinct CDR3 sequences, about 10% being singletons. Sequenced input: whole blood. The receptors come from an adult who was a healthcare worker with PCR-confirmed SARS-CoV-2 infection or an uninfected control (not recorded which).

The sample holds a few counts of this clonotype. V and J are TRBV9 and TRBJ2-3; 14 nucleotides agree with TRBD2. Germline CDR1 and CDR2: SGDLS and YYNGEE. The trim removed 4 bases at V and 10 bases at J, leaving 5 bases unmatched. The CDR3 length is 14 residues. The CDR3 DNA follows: TGTGCCAGCAGCCCTGGACTAGCGGGGGGTCCGCAGTATTTT. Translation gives CASSPGLAGGPQYF.

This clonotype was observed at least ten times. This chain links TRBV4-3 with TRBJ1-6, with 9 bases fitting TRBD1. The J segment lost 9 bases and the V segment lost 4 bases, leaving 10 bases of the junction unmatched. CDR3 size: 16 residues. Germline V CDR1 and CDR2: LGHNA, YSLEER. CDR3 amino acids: CASSRGGTGRFSPLHF. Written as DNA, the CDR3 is TGCGCCAGCAGCCGGGGTGGGACAGGGCGTTTTTCACCCCTCCACTTT.

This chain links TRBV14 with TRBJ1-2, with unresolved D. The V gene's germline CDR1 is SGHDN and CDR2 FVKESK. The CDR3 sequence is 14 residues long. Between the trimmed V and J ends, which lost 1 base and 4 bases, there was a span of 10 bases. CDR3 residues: CASSQVSQSYGYTF. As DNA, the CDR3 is TGTGCCAGCAGCCAAGTATCGCAGTCCTATGGCTACACCTTC.

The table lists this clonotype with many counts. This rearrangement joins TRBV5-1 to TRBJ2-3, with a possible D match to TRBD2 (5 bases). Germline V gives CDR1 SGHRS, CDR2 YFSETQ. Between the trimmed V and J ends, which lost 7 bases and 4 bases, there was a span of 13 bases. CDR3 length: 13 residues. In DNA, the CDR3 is TGCGCCAGCGGGAGAGAGATTGCAGATACGCAGTATTTT. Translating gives CASGREIADTQYF. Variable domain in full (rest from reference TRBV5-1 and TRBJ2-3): KAGVTQTPRYLIKTRGQQVTLSCSPISGHRSVSWYQQTPGQGLQFLFEYFSETQRNKGNFPGRFSGRQFSNSRSEMNVSTLELGDSALYLCASGREIADTQYFGPGTRLTVL.

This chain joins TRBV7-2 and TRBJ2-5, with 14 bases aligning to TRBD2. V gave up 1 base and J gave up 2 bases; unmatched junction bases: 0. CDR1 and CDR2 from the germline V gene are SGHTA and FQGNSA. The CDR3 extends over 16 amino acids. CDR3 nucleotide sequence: TGTGCCAGCAGCTTAGGACTAGCGGGGGGGCAAGAGACCCAGTACTTC. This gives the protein CASSLGLAGGQETQYF.

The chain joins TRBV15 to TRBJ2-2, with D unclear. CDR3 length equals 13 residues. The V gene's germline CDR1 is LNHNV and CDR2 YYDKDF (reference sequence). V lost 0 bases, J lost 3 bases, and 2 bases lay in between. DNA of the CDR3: TGTGCCACCAGCAGAGACTACACCGGGGAGCTGTTTTTT. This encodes CATSRDYTGELFF.

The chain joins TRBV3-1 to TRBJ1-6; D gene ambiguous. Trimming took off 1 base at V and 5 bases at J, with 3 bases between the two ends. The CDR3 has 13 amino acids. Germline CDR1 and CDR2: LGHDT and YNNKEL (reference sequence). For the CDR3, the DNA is TGTGCCAGCAGCCAAGTAGATAATTCACCCCTCCACTTT. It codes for CASSQVDNSPLHF. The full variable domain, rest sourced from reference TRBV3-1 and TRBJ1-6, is DTAVSQTPKYLVTQMGNDKSIKCEQNLGHDTMYWYKQDSKKFLKIMFSYNNKELIINETVPNRFSPKSPDKAHLNLHINSLELGDSAVYFCASSQVDNSPLHFGNGTRLTVT.

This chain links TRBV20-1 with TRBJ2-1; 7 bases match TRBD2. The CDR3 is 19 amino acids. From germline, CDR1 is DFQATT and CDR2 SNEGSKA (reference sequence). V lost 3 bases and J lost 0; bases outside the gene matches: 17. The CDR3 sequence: CSASGRLAALRSSYNEQFF. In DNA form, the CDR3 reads TGCAGTGCTAGTGGGCGGCTAGCGGCCCTCCGAAGCTCCTACAATGAGCAGTTCTTC.

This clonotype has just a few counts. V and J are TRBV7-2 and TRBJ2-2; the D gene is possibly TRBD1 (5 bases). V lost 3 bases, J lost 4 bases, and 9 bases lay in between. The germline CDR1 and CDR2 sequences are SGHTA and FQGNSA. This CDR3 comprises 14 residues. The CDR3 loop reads CASSLMGPTGELFF. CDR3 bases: TGTGCCAGCAGCTTGATGGGGCCCACCGGGGAGCTGTTTTTT.

The CDR3 is CSVVGSSSYEQYF. Written as DNA, the CDR3 is TGCAGCGTTGTCGGGAGTTCCTCCTACGAGCAGTACTTC. The rearrangement joins TRBV29-1 to TRBJ2-7; TRBD2 might be the D (6 bases). V was clipped by 4 bases and J by 0 bases, with 10 bases between them. Germline loops: CDR1 SQVTM, CDR2 ANQGSEA. The CDR3 extends over 13 amino acids.

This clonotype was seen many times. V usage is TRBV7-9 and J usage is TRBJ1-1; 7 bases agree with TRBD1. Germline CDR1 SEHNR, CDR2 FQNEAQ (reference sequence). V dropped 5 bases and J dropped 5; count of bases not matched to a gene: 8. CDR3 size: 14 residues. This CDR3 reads CASSHRQGRTEAFF. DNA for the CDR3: TGTGCCAGCAGCCATAGACAGGGAAGAACTGAAGCTTTCTTT.

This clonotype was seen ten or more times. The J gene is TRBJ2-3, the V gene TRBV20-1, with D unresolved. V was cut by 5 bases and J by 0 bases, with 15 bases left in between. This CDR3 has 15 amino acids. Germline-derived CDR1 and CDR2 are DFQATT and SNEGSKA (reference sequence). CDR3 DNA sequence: TGCAGTGCTTCTGGCTACGAACGGAGCACAGATACGCAGTATTTT. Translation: CSASGYERSTDTQYF.

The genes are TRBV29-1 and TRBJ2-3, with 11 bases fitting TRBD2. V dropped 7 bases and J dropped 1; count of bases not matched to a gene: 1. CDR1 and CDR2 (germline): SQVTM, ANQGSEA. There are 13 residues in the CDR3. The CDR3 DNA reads TGCAGCGGGGGACTAGCGGGCACAGATACGCAGTATTTT. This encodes CSGGLAGTDTQYF.

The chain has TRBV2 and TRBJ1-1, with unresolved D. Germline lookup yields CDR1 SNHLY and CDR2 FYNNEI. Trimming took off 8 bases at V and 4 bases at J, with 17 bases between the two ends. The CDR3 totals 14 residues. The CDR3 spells CASRASTASTEAFF. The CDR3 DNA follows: TGTGCCAGCCGGGCGTCGACGGCGAGCACTGAAGCTTTCTTT.

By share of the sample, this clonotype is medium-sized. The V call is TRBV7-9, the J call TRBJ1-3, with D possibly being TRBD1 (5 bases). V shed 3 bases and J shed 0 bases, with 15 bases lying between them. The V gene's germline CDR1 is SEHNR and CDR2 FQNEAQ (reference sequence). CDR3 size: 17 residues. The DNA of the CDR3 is TGTGCCAGCAGCTTGACAGTCCCCCAGGACTCTGGAAACACCATATATTTT. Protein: CASSLTVPQDSGNTIYF.

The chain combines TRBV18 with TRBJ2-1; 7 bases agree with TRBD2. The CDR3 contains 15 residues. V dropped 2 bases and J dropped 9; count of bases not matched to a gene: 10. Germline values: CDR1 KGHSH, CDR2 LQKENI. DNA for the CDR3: TGTGCCAGCTCACCAATTATCGGCAGGGAGGGTGAGCAGTTCTTC. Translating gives CASSPIIGREGEQFF.

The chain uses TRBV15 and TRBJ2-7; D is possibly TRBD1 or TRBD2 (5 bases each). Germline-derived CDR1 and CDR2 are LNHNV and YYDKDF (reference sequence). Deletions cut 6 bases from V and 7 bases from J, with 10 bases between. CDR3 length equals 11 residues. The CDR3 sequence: CATRSGGEQYF. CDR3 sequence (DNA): TGTGCCACCAGAAGTGGGGGTGAGCAGTACTTC.

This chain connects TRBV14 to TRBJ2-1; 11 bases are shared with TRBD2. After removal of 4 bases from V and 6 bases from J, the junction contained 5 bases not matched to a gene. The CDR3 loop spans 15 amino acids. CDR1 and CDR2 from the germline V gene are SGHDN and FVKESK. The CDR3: CASSPLAGVINEQFF. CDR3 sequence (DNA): TGTGCCAGCAGCCCACTAGCGGGGGTTATCAATGAGCAGTTCTTC. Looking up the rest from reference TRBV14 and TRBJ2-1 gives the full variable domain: EAGVTQFPSHSVIEKGQTVTLRCDPISGHDNLYWYRRVMGKEIKFLLHFVKESKQDESGMPNNRFLAERTGGTYSTLKVQPAELEDSGVYFCASSPLAGVINEQFFGPGTRLTVL.

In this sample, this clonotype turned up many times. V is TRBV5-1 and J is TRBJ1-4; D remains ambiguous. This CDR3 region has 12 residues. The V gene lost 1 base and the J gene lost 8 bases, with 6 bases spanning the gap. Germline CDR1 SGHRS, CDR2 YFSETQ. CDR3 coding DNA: TGCGCCAGCAGCTTGTCACGGGAAAAACTGTTTTTT. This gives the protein CASSLSREKLFF.

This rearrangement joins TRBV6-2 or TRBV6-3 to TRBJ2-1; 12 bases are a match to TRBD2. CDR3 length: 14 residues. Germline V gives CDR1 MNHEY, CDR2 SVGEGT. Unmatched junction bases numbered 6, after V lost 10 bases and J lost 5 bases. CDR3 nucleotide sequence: TGTGCCATCGGGCTAGCGGGAGGGAACAATGAGCAGTTCTTC. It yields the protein CAIGLAGGNNEQFF.

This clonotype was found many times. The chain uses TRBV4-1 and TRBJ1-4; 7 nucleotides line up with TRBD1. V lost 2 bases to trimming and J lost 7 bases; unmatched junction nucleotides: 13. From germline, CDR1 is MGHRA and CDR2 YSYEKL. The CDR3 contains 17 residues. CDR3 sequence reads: CASSQKALQGPSEKLFF. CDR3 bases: TGCGCCAGCAGCCAAAAAGCCCTACAGGGGCCAAGTGAAAAACTGTTTTTT.

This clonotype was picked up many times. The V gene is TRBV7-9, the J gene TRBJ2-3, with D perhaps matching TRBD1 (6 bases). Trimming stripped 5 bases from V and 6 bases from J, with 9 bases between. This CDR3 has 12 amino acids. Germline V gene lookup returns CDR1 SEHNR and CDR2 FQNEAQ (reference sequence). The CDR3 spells CASSPQGDTQYF. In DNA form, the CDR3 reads TGTGCCAGCAGCCCCCAGGGGGATACGCAGTATTTT.

The CDR3 coding sequence is TGTGCCAGCATCCCGGGGGGACAGAGACCCTACGAGCAGTACTTC. Amino acid sequence: CASIPGGQRPYEQYF. V usage is TRBV21-1 and J usage is TRBJ2-7; no DNA check was done on the table's D call, TRBD1. TRBV21-1 is termed a pseudogene. The CDR3 has 15 residues.

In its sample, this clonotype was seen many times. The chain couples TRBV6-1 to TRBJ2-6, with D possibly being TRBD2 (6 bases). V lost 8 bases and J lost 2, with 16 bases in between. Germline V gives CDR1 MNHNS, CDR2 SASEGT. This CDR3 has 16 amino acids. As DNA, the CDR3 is TGTGCCAGCCTAGCGACAAACTGGCCTGGGGCCAACGTCCTGACTTTC. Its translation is CASLATNWPGANVLTF.

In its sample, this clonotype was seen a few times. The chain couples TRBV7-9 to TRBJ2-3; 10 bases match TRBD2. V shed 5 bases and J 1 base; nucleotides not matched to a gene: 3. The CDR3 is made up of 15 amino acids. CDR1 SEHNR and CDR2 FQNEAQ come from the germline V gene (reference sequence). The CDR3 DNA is TGTGCCAGCAGCATCGGACTAGCGGGCACAGATACGCAGTATTTT. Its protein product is CASSIGLAGTDTQYF.